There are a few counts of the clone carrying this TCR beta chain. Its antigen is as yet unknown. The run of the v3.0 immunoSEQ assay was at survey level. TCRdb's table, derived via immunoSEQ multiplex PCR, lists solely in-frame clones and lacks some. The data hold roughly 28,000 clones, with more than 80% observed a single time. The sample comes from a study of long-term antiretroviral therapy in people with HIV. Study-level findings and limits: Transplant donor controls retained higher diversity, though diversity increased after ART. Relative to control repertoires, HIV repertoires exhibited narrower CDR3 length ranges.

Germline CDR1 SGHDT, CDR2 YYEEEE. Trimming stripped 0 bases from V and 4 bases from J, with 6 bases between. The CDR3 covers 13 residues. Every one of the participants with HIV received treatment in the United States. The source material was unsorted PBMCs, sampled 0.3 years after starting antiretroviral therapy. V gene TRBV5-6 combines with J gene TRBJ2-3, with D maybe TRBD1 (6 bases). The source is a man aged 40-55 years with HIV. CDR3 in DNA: TGTGCCAGCAGCTTGGAGGGGGCAGATACGCAGTATTTT. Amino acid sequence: CASSLEGADTQYF.